This T cell receptor beta chain was sequenced in a study of OX40 agonist ivuxolimab in advanced cancers. Study background: Patients receiving dose escalation had hepatocellular carcinoma, melanoma, renal cell or head and neck cancer. Eligibility admitted prior anti-PD-1, anti-PD-L1 or anti-CTLA-4 therapy; roughly 39% had some. Partial responses, seen in three patients, involved one hepatocellular carcinoma and two cutaneous melanomas.

Repertoires were generated with immunoSEQ multiplex PCR, while TCRdb's copy carries only in-frame clones and drops some. The top ten clones hold approximately 20% of a sample with several thousand clones, around 82% of them seen once. Germline CDR1 reads MNHEY; CDR2 reads SMNVEV (reference sequence). The CDR3 totals 13 residues. V lost 5 bases to trimming and J lost 2 bases, with 9 bases between them. The chain joins TRBV27 to TRBJ2-5, with TRBD2 as a possible D gene (5 bases). This sequence originates from an adult with an advanced solid tumor such as melanoma, head and neck, liver or kidney cancer. This specimen consisted of CD4+ or CD8+ T cells sorted from blood, obtained in a trial of the OX40 agonist ivuxolimab. The CDR3 DNA is TGTGCCAGCAGTGGAGGTGCTCAAGAGACCCAGTACTTC. Its protein is CASSGGAQETQYF.